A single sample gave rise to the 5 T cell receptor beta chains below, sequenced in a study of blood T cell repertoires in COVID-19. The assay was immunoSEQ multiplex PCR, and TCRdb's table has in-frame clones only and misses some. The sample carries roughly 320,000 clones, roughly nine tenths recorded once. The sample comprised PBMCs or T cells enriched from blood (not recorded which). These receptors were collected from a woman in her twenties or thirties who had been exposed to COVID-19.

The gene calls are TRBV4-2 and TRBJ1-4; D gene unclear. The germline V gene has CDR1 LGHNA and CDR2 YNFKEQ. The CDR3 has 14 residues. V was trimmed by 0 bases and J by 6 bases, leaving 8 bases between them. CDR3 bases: TGTGCCAGCAGCCAAGATACCGGGTATGAAAAACTGTTTTTT. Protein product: CASSQDTGYEKLFF.

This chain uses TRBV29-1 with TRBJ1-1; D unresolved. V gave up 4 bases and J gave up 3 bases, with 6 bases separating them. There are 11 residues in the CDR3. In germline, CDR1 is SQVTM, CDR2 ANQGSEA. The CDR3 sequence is CSVGSDTEAFF. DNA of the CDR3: TGCAGCGTTGGGTCGGACACTGAAGCTTTCTTT.

The CDR3 here is CASSRQGADSPLHF. The CDR3, as DNA: TGTGCCAGCAGTCGACAGGGTGCGGATTCACCCCTCCACTTT. The rearrangement uses TRBV6-2 or TRBV6-3 and TRBJ1-6; 7 bases line up with TRBD1. The ends lost 5 bases at V and 8 bases at J; junction bases unmatched: 6. The CDR3 runs 14 residues. CDR1 is MNHEY and CDR2 is SVGEGT in the germline V gene.

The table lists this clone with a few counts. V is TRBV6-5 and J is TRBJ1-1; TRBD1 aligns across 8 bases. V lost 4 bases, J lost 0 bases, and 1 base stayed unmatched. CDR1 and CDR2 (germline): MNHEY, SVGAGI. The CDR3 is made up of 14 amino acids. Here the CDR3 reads CASSSGQVNTEAFF. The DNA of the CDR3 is TGTGCCAGCAGTTCGGGACAGGTGAACACTGAAGCTTTCTTT.

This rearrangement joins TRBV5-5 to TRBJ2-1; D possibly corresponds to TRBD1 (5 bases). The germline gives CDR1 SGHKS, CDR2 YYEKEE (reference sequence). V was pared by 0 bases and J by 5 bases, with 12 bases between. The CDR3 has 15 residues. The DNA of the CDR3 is TGTGCCAGCAGCTTGGGGCAGGGAATTCACAATGAGCAGTTCTTC. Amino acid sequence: CASSLGQGIHNEQFF.